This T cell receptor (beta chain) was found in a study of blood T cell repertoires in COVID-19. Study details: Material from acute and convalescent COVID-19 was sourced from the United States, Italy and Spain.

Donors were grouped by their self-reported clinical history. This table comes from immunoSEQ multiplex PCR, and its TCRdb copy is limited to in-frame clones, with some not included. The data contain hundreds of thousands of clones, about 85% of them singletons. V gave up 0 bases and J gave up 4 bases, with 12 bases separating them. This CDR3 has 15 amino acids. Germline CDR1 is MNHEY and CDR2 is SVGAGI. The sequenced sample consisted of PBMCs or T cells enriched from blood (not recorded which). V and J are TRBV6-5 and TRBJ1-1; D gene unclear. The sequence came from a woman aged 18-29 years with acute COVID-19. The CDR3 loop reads CASSYSATPATEAFF. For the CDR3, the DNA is TGTGCCAGCAGTTACTCCGCGACACCAGCCACTGAAGCTTTCTTT.